A selection of T cell receptor beta chains follows, all from one sample in a study of brain metastases from non-small cell lung cancer. Here immunoSEQ multiplex PCR was the method, and the copy in TCRdb shows in-frame clones only, minus some. The sample holds 2,500 to 3,000 clones, under 85% seen once. Material for sequencing was primary lung tumor tissue. The receptors here all came from a donor aged 40 or over with non-small cell lung cancer. Both conserved end residues are trimmed from each CDR3. Each record gives: V gene, D gene, CDR3 protein. The D gene is left open where the match is weak.

TRBV19 | TRBD1 | ASSIGQGPETQY
TRBV7-2 | . | ASSLTPGTSTDTQY
TRBV2 | TRBD1 | ASFGQGSTYNEQF
TRBV2 | TRBD2 | ASSPSGALRETQY
TRBV4-2 | TRBD2 | ASSPTSVSTDTQY
TRBV3-1/TRBV3-2 | TRBD1 | ASSSGQGIRNEQF
TRBV6-6 | TRBD1 | VSREDREDTEAF
TRBV2 | . | ASSPRASGNQPQH
TRBV5-4 | . | ASSGGDRARYEQY
TRBV30 | . | AWRNTVRDEQY
TRBV7-6 | . | ASSLDPVPYNEQF
TRBV29-1 | . | SERKDGGYT
TRBV25-1 | . | ASRSPSGDTQY
TRBV24-1 | TRBD1 | ATSDFPYKTGKDQPQH
TRBV5-8 | TRBD2 | ASSLGAGGETQY
TRBV11-1 | . | ASSPTGTTDTQY
TRBV7-3 | . | ASSLRPGWANVLI
TRBV6-2/TRBV6-3 | . | ASSPPGRRSNGYT
TRBV4-2 | TRBD2 | ASSQGKASGGLDTGELF
TRBV5-1 | TRBD1 | ASSPGQVGNTIY
TRBV6-6 | TRBD1 | ASRFGQGNTIY
TRBV5-1 | . | ASSLFRASNEKLF
TRBV3-1/TRBV3-2 | . | ASTLLGGVRNEQF
TRBV15 | . | ATSREAVYEQY
TRBV4-3 | TRBD1 | ASSQVFGTGGNGELF
TRBV7-3 | . | ASSLTSRETQY
TRBV11-3 | . | ASSQSPISPLH
TRBV7-9 | . | ASSLRTGELF
TRBV13 | . | ASSFEQMETQY
TRBV28 | . | ASSPGGGDTQY
TRBV5-1 | . | ASSLDSNQPQH
TRBV10-3 | . | AIRQSPRDGYT
TRBV19 | . | ASNSINSGFSGEAF
TRBV4-2 | . | ASSQEIRGSGELF
TRBV7-2 | . | ASSPFELNEQF
TRBV18 | TRBD1 | ASSPGGQDGYI
TRBV4-2 | TRBD1 | ASSQVRTGGGDNEQF
TRBV20-1 | . | SVQGGYT
TRBV6-2/TRBV6-3 | . | ASSGQQFHSGANVLT
TRBV4-3 | . | ASSPGGLTSTDTQY
TRBV5-1 | . | ASSWRQGGNNEQF
TRBV4-1 | . | ASSQVDGYYGYT
TRBV6-5 | . | ASRGRDLYT
TRBV7-3 | . | ASSLGVLGGAHYEQY
TRBV24-1 | . | ATSDGLRVGDNEQF
TRBV14 | . | ASSQERGG
TRBV6-5 | . | ATGALASTDTQY
TRBV27 | . | ASSLSTVNQPQH
TRBV30 | . | AWNHIGGTSSYNSPLH
TRBV6-4 | TRBD1 | ASSERDRGGSPLH
TRBV3-1/TRBV3-2 | . | ASRFATNEKLF
TRBV14 | . | ASSQRRMNTEAF
TRBV20-1 | . | SASVGSNQPQH
TRBV5-1 | TRBD2 | ASSRALAGGADTQY
TRBV21-1 | . | ASSNDWDRVYYEQY
TRBV7-9 | . | ASSLTQKETQY
TRBV6-2/TRBV6-3 | . | ASSQPPGANVLT